Listed below are T cell receptor beta chains from one sample, sequenced in a study of monozygotic twins with inflammatory bowel disease. TCRdb reprocessed the 5' RACE reads; each CDR3 protein has one entry and no DNA is given. This sample's table has about 330,000 distinct CDR3 sequences. Sequencing used blood. The receptors stem from a human donor with ulcerative colitis or Crohn's disease, or a healthy co-twin of an affected twin (not recorded which). Each CDR3 is given with its conserved first and last residue. Fields, in order: V gene, J gene, CDR3 protein.

TRBV5-5	TRBJ2-2	CASSPWGTASNTGELFF
TRBV29-1	TRBJ2-1	CSVEGTRINEQFF
TRBV6-5	TRBJ2-1	CASSYRPGTGEYNEQFF
TRBV5-3	TRBJ1-6	CARSFLREFGSPLHF
TRBV4-3	TRBJ2-3	CASSQENRDGTDTQYF
TRBV6-1	TRBJ2-7	CASSEATAYEQYF
TRBV12-3/TRBV12-4	TRBJ2-5	CASSYGLAAETQYF
TRBV5-1	TRBJ1-2	CASSSSGTDIDYGYTF
TRBV15	TRBJ2-1	CATSRGGEGNEQFF
TRBV12-3/TRBV12-4	TRBJ1-2	CASSLWLGHYGYTF
TRBV7-2	TRBJ1-5	CASSRLQGEPQHF
TRBV12-3/TRBV12-4	TRBJ1-2	CASSFATNYGYTF
TRBV7-9	TRBJ2-7	CASSSGLPFLGEQYF
TRBV6-1	TRBJ2-2	CASIKDLNTGELFF
TRBV3-1	TRBJ2-5	CASRKRQGQETQYF
TRBV20-1	TRBJ1-1	CSARVGENTEAFF
TRBV20-1	TRBJ2-7	CSASPGIEQYF
TRBV3-1	TRBJ2-7	CASSQRSSGGYEQYF
TRBV4-3	TRBJ2-3	CASSQGLPGTDTQYF
TRBV29-1	TRBJ1-2	CSVESRGPNYGYTF
TRBV4-3	TRBJ1-2	CASSQNRGLSYGYTF
TRBV29-1	TRBJ2-3	CSVEDLRLRRSTDTQYF
TRBV11-2	TRBJ2-1	CASSLRAGVYNEQFF
TRBV15	TRBJ1-2	CATSRGLGQGALGYTF
TRBV6-5	TRBJ2-7	CASGRDDEQYF
TRBV6-1	TRBJ2-1	CASRTGSSYNEQFF
TRBV5-4	TRBJ2-2	CASSPARGGELFF
TRBV7-8	TRBJ1-5	CASRRSGQDNQPQHF